The 21 T cell receptor beta chains listed next were all sequenced from one sample in a study of blood T cell repertoires in COVID-19. The method was immunoSEQ multiplex PCR; TCRdb's version includes in-frame clones alone and lacks a portion of them. The table includes about 61,000 clones, approximately 87% detected once. Sequencing used peripheral blood. Receptors originate from a man aged 55 to 70 with acute or convalescent COVID-19.

The rearrangement uses TRBV7-2 and TRBJ1-1; TRBD1 matches at 9 bases. The CDR3 sequence is 15 residues long. The ends lost 5 bases at V and 6 bases at J; junction bases unmatched: 10. CDR1 and CDR2 from the germline V gene are SGHTA and FQGNSA. The CDR3 DNA sequence: TGTGCCAGCAGCACGGACAGGGGTAATTGGGCTGAAGCTTTCTTT. The encoded protein is CASSTDRGNWAEAFF.

The chain links TRBV6-5 to TRBJ1-1; maybe TRBD1 (6 bases). CDR1 is MNHEY, CDR2 SVGAGI, per germline. Trimming pared 5 bases from V and 3 bases from J, leaving 16 bases between. The CDR3 has 15 residues. The CDR3 DNA is TGTGCCAGCAGTAGAGACCGGGGGGCTTACACTGAAGCTTTCTTT. This encodes CASSRDRGAYTEAFF.

This chain uses TRBV9 with TRBJ2-2; TRBD1 aligns across 7 bases. The CDR3 covers 16 residues. V gave up 4 bases and J gave up 0 bases; unmatched junction bases: 6. Germline loops: CDR1 SGDLS, CDR2 YYNGEE. The CDR3 spells CASSPRGQTNTGELFF. CDR3 sequence (DNA): TGTGCCAGCAGCCCACGGGGACAGACGAACACCGGGGAGCTGTTTTTT.

This sequence joins TRBV21-1 and TRBJ1-2; the tabulated D call, TRBD1, remains unverified against the DNA. TRBV21-1 is a recognized pseudogene. The CDR3 consists of 15 residues. This CDR3 reads CASTLRDRVNYGYTF. The CDR3 DNA reads as TGTGCCAGCACCCTCCGGGACAGGGTCAACTATGGCTACACCTTC.

The V call is TRBV3-1 (or the pseudogene TRBV3-2), the J call TRBJ1-6, with 9 bases lining up with TRBD1. Germline assignment: CDR1 LGHDT and CDR2 YNNKEL (reference sequence). V trimming: 6 bases; J trimming: 1 base; junction bases outside the gene matches: 7. The CDR3 runs 17 residues. This CDR3 reads CASRGQGDGSYNSPLHF. The CDR3 DNA follows: TGTGCCAGCAGGGGACAGGGAGATGGATCCTATAATTCACCCCTCCACTTT.

This chain connects TRBV6-5 to TRBJ1-2, with 10 bases matching TRBD1. With V trimmed by 6 bases and J by 4 bases, 2 bases remained unmatched. The CDR3 contains 13 residues. Germline values: CDR1 MNHEY, CDR2 SVGAGI. The CDR3 spells CASRTGGSYGYTF. CDR3 coding DNA: TGTGCCAGCAGGACAGGGGGCTCCTATGGCTACACCTTC.

The chain is built from TRBV14 and TRBJ1-6, with unresolved D. The V end was cut by 4 bases, the J end by 3 bases, with 7 bases between. The CDR3 extends over 14 amino acids. Per germline, CDR1 SGHDN and CDR2 FVKESK. CDR3 region: CASSPEIYNSPLHF. For the CDR3, the DNA is TGTGCCAGCAGCCCTGAGATCTATAATTCACCCCTCCACTTT.

This clone was seen once. Written as DNA, the CDR3 is TGTGCCAGCAGTCTTACAGGGGACAGATCAAGCGGGGAGCTGTTTTTT. Translation: CASSLTGDRSSGELFF. This chain joins TRBV27 and TRBJ2-2; TRBD1 matches 7 bases. V lost 5 bases to trimming and J lost 7 bases; unmatched junction nucleotides: 13. This CDR3 spans 16 amino acids. Looked up from germline, CDR1 is MNHEY and CDR2 is SMNVEV (reference sequence).

This chain uses TRBV5-6 with TRBJ2-6; 8 bases fit TRBD2. The CDR3 totals 15 residues. Germline V gene lookup returns CDR1 SGHDT and CDR2 YYEEEE. V lost 3 bases to trimming and J lost 2 bases; unmatched junction nucleotides: 1. This CDR3 reads CASSWTSPGANVLTF. The CDR3 DNA reads TGTGCCAGCAGCTGGACTAGCCCTGGGGCCAACGTCCTGACTTTC.

This clone was detected only once. The V and J genes are TRBV18 and TRBJ2-7; D unclear. V was trimmed by 6 bases and J by 4 bases, leaving 10 bases between them. Germline V lookup: CDR1 KGHSH, CDR2 LQKENI. The CDR3 consists of 12 residues. The DNA of the CDR3 is TGTGCCAGCTCTCTAGACGGATACGAGCAGTACTTC. Its translation: CASSLDGYEQYF.

This chain uses TRBV27 with TRBJ1-2; D gene uncertain. This CDR3 contains 13 residues. The germline V gene has CDR1 MNHEY and CDR2 SMNVEV (reference sequence). Trimming stripped 6 bases from V and 8 bases from J, with 16 bases between. This CDR3 reads CASRLDGFGGYTF. CDR3 nucleotide sequence: TGTGCCAGCAGACTAGACGGGTTTGGAGGCTACACCTTC.

The chain employs TRBV30 and TRBJ1-1; 8 bases agree with TRBD1. V dropped 0 bases and J dropped 1; count of bases not matched to a gene: 1. CDR3 length: 14 residues. CDR1 and CDR2 (germline): GTSNPN, SVGIG (reference sequence). For the CDR3, the DNA is TGTGCCTGGAGTGTTGGGACAGGGAACACTGAAGCTTTCTTT. Protein sequence: CAWSVGTGNTEAFF.

CDR3 sequence reads: CASSTNPGLAGGPGTDTQYF. The CDR3 coding sequence is TGTGCCAGCAGTACAAATCCGGGACTAGCGGGGGGGCCCGGCACAGATACGCAGTATTTT. The chain uses TRBV6-2 or TRBV6-3 and TRBJ2-3; 16 positions match TRBD2. The CDR3 has 20 amino acids. Germline values: CDR1 MNHEY, CDR2 SVGEGT. The ends lost 5 bases at V and 1 base at J; junction bases unmatched: 12.

In regard to this clone: In this CDR3 the conserved last residue, phenylalanine or tryptophan, is missing, so a read error is likely. The DNA is left out, because the CDR3 cannot be placed on it with certainty; the CDR3 is given as TCRdb lists it. The chain is built from TRBV27 and TRBJ2-7; the D call TRBD1 from the table was never checked on the DNA. Per germline, CDR1 MNHEY and CDR2 SMNVEV (reference sequence). The CDR3 adds up to 9 amino acids, both ends counted. The CDR3 sequence: CASSSDSPE.

The CDR3 is CASSYSSNEQFF. Written as DNA, the CDR3 is TGTGCCAGCAGTTACTCGAGCAATGAGCAGTTCTTC. The chain uses TRBV6-5 and TRBJ2-1; no reliable D call. Trimming pared 0 bases from V and 6 bases from J, leaving 3 bases between. Germline V lookup: CDR1 MNHEY, CDR2 SVGAGI. The CDR3 is 12 residues long.

The chain combines TRBV15 with TRBJ1-1, with D hard to call. V was cut by 0 bases and J by 1 base, with 12 bases left in between. The CDR3 is 16 residues long. In germline, CDR1 is LNHNV, CDR2 YYDKDF (reference sequence). CDR3 sequence: CATSRDRAFTNTEAFF. DNA of the CDR3: TGTGCCACCAGCAGAGATCGTGCGTTTACGAACACTGAAGCTTTCTTT.

This sequence joins TRBV27 and TRBJ1-2; 7 bases agree with TRBD1. Germline V gene sequence: CDR1 MNHEY, CDR2 SMNVEV (reference sequence). V was clipped by 5 bases and J by 4 bases; unmatched bases: 10. The CDR3 contains 15 residues. DNA for the CDR3: TGTGCCAGCAGTCCAAGTCCAGGGGGAGGCTATGGCTACACCTTC. Translation gives CASSPSPGGGYGYTF.

The V and J genes are TRBV12-5 and TRBJ2-5; D possibly corresponds to TRBD2 (6 bases). The CDR3 runs to 14 residues. The ends were cut back, 3 bases at V and 4 bases at J, with 12 bases in the middle. CDR1 and CDR2 from the germline V gene are LGHNT and FRNRAP. CDR3 region: CASGFGGKGETQYF. CDR3 nucleotides: TGTGCTAGTGGTTTTGGCGGGAAGGGAGAGACCCAGTACTTC.

The rearrangement uses TRBV3-1 (or the pseudogene TRBV3-2) and TRBJ1-1; no definite D call. V lost 1 base and J lost 6, with 12 bases in between. The CDR3 is 14 residues long. Germline CDR1 LGHDT, CDR2 YNNKEL (reference sequence). The CDR3 sequence: CASSQGQVVPEAFF. The CDR3 bases are TGTGCCAGCAGCCAAGGGCAGGTGGTCCCTGAAGCTTTCTTT.

CDR3 loop: CASSPDRVSPLHF. The CDR3 DNA follows: TGTGCCAGCAGTCCTGACAGGGTCTCACCCCTCCACTTT. The V call is TRBV27, the J call TRBJ1-6, with TRBD1 matching 7 bases. The CDR3 length is 13 residues. Germline values: CDR1 MNHEY, CDR2 SMNVEV (reference sequence). V dropped 5 bases and J dropped 10; count of bases not matched to a gene: 5.

This clone came up a few times. The chain is built from TRBV29-1 and TRBJ2-5; TRBD1 aligns across 7 bases. CDR3 size: 12 residues. After removal of 4 bases from V and 7 bases from J, the junction contained 6 bases not matched to a gene. Per germline, CDR1 SQVTM and CDR2 ANQGSEA. This chain's CDR3 is CSVGVAGGTQYF. CDR3 in DNA: TGCAGCGTTGGGGTGGCAGGGGGGACCCAGTACTTC.